This TCR beta chain was retrieved from a study of cytomegalovirus exposure and HLA in healthy donors. The overall study: In an early release, HLA-typed donors contributed some 88 million unique TCR sequences. Broader study findings: The authors later linked a missense DCLRE1C variant to TCR beta V- and J-gene trimming.

Points on this clone: Its antigen is unknown.

Both 60 Vbeta primers and 13 Jbeta primers went into the PCR. Profiled with immunoSEQ multiplex PCR; TCRdb holds only in-frame clones, not every one. Here the sample spans around 80,000 clones, over 60% being singletons. The CDR3 spans 17 residues. This chain uses TRBV1 with TRBJ2-5; the table calls TRBD2, which could not be checked here. TRBV1 has pseudogene status. The clonotype comes from a female donor in good health and CMV-seronegative. The material sequenced was PBMCs. The chain's CDR3 is CTSSPGTSGRKGETQYF. CDR3 bases: TGCACCAGCAGCCCCGGGACTAGCGGGAGGAAGGGGGAGACCCAGTACTTC.